This entry concerns a single TCR beta chain. This sample was included in a study of T cell responses to AZD1222 COVID-19 vaccine. Data came from immunoSEQ multiplex PCR; TCRdb stores just in-frame clones and leaves some out. The table shows roughly 200,000 clones, with roughly 94% occurring only once. This TCR was recovered from an adult who received the MenACWY meningococcal vaccine as a control. This specimen consisted of peripheral blood, obtained 28 days after the second dose of the MenACWY control vaccine.

CDR3 in DNA: TGTGCCAGCAGTTACTCGCTCAGGAAAGGAGGGATCTATGGCTACACCTTC. Translated: CASSYSLRKGGIYGYTF. The chain has TRBV6-2 or TRBV6-3 and TRBJ1-2, with no clear D. V was clipped by 0 bases and J by 4 bases, with 18 bases between them. The CDR3 consists of 17 residues. Germline CDR1 MNHEY, CDR2 SVGEGT.